This is a list of T cell receptor beta chains from one sample in a study of blood T cell repertoires in COVID-19. Assay used: immunoSEQ multiplex PCR; TCRdb lists only in-frame clones, some missing. The sample lists 350,000 to 450,000 clones, 75% to 90% occurring once. Sequenced input: peripheral blood. Receptors were obtained from a woman aged 40-49 years with COVID-19, enrolled during active disease. Both conserved end residues are part of each CDR3. Each record gives: clone size, J gene, D gene, V gene, CDR3 protein, CDR3 DNA. The D gene is left open where the match is weak. Clone size is stated in some rows and not others, as once, few, many or a class when expanded.

abundance: once; j_gene: TRBJ1-5; d_gene: .; v_gene: TRBV7-8; CDR3aa: CASSPRTSRGRGNQPQHF; CDR3nt: TGTGCCAGCAGCCCCAGGACATCAAGGGGAAGGGGCAATCAGCCCCAGCATTTT
abundance: .; j_gene: TRBJ1-5; d_gene: TRBD1; v_gene: TRBV29-1; CDR3aa: CSARTGSSAQHF; CDR3nt: TGCAGCGCCCGGACAGGGTCTTCGGCCCAGCATTTT
abundance: .; j_gene: TRBJ1-1; d_gene: TRBD1; v_gene: TRBV28; CDR3aa: CASSLPGGLPIEAFF; CDR3nt: TGTGCCAGCAGTCTGCCAGGGGGGCTGCCTATTGAAGCTTTCTTT
abundance: .; j_gene: TRBJ2-4; d_gene: TRBD1; v_gene: TRBV19; CDR3aa: CASNPGTGSLLAKNIQYF; CDR3nt: TGTGCCAGTAACCCCGGGACAGGGAGTTTGTTAGCCAAAAACATTCAGTACTTC
abundance: .; j_gene: TRBJ2-5; d_gene: .; v_gene: TRBV4-2; CDR3aa: CASSQGGETQYF; CDR3nt: TGTGCCAGCAGCCAAGGCGGAGAGACCCAGTACTTC
abundance: .; j_gene: TRBJ1-4; d_gene: .; v_gene: TRBV28; CDR3aa: CASSSDRSLNEKLFF; CDR3nt: TGTGCCAGCAGCTCGGACAGATCCCTTAATGAAAAACTGTTTTTT
abundance: .; j_gene: TRBJ1-2; d_gene: TRBD1; v_gene: TRBV28; CDR3aa: CASSFFRGAYGYTF; CDR3nt: TGTGCCAGCAGTTTTTTCAGGGGGGCCTATGGCTACACCTTC
abundance: .; j_gene: TRBJ2-2; d_gene: .; v_gene: TRBV5-1; CDR3aa: CASSTRDLGGTGELFF; CDR3nt: TGCGCCAGCAGCACCCGGGATTTAGGGGGCACCGGGGAGCTGTTTTTT
abundance: .; j_gene: TRBJ1-1; d_gene: TRBD1; v_gene: TRBV5-8; CDR3aa: CASSLRQGNTEAFF; CDR3nt: TGTGCCAGCAGCCTGCGACAGGGGAACACTGAAGCTTTCTTT
abundance: .; j_gene: TRBJ2-3; d_gene: TRBD1; v_gene: TRBV19; CDR3aa: CASSIPTGVGTDTQYF; CDR3nt: TGTGCCAGTAGTATCCCGACAGGGGTGGGCACAGATACGCAGTATTTT
abundance: .; j_gene: TRBJ2-7; d_gene: .; v_gene: TRBV18; CDR3aa: CASSPQSSGLSSYEQYF; CDR3nt: TGTGCCAGCTCACCACAGTCCTCAGGCCTCAGCTCCTACGAGCAGTACTTC
abundance: once; j_gene: TRBJ1-5; d_gene: TRBD1; v_gene: TRBV10-1; CDR3aa: CASRCPWDSKTTNSNQPQHF; CDR3nt: TGCGCCAGCCGTTGCCCCTGGGACAGTAAGACCACTAATAGCAATCAGCCCCAGCATTTT
abundance: many; j_gene: TRBJ2-1; d_gene: .; v_gene: TRBV19; CDR3aa: CASSISSYNEQFF; CDR3nt: TGTGCCAGTAGTATTTCCAGCTACAATGAGCAGTTCTTC
abundance: .; j_gene: TRBJ1-2; d_gene: TRBD1; v_gene: TRBV5-1; CDR3aa: CASKQGAQGYGYTF; CDR3nt: TGCGCCAGCAAACAGGGGGCCCAGGGCTATGGCTACACCTTC
abundance: .; j_gene: TRBJ1-5; d_gene: .; v_gene: TRBV5-1; CDR3aa: CASREGEGGNQPQHF; CDR3nt: TGCGCCAGCAGAGAGGGGGAAGGTGGCAATCAGCCCCAGCATTTT
abundance: .; j_gene: TRBJ2-2; d_gene: .; v_gene: TRBV11-2; CDR3aa: CASSLVGRDTGELFF; CDR3nt: TGTGCCAGCAGCTTAGTCGGCAGGGACACCGGGGAGCTGTTTTTT
abundance: once; j_gene: TRBJ1-5; d_gene: .; v_gene: TRBV6-1; CDR3aa: CASSAVGGLGNQPQHF; CDR3nt: TGTGCCAGCAGTGCGGTAGGGGGTCTGGGCAATCAGCCCCAGCATTTT
abundance: .; j_gene: TRBJ1-2; d_gene: TRBD1; v_gene: TRBV9; CDR3aa: CASSDRDRGSYGYTF; CDR3nt: TGTGCCAGCAGCGACCGGGACAGGGGATCCTATGGCTACACCTTC
abundance: .; j_gene: TRBJ1-2; d_gene: TRBD1; v_gene: TRBV28; CDR3aa: CASTKLAGGDYGYTF; CDR3nt: TGTGCCAGCACCAAACTGGCAGGGGGCGACTATGGCTACACCTTC
abundance: .; j_gene: TRBJ2-1; d_gene: .; v_gene: TRBV5-1; CDR3aa: CASSLFLAGNNEQFF; CDR3nt: TGCGCCAGCAGCTTGTTTTTGGCGGGCAACAATGAGCAGTTCTTC
abundance: .; j_gene: TRBJ2-2; d_gene: .; v_gene: TRBV19; CDR3aa: CASSSLLVPGELFF; CDR3nt: TGTGCCAGTAGTTCGCTACTAGTACCCGGGGAGCTGTTTTTT
abundance: .; j_gene: TRBJ1-2; d_gene: .; v_gene: TRBV6-5; CDR3aa: CASSYAGKGGYTF; CDR3nt: TGTGCCAGCAGTTATGCAGGGAAGGGCGGCTACACCTTC
abundance: few; j_gene: TRBJ2-3; d_gene: TRBD1; v_gene: TRBV13; CDR3aa: CAVRDRKRSDTQYF; CDR3nt: TGTGCCGTCCGGGACAGGAAGAGGTCAGATACGCAGTATTTT
abundance: .; j_gene: TRBJ1-2; d_gene: TRBD1; v_gene: TRBV6-5; CDR3aa: CASSSGTASPYGYTF; CDR3nt: TGTGCCAGCAGCTCCGGGACAGCTTCTCCCTATGGCTACACCTTC
abundance: once; j_gene: TRBJ2-1; d_gene: .; v_gene: TRBV6-5; CDR3aa: CASTAGGNEQFF; CDR3nt: TGTGCCAGCACCGCCGGCGGAAATGAGCAGTTCTTC
abundance: .; j_gene: TRBJ2-3; d_gene: TRBD2; v_gene: TRBV7-2; CDR3aa: CASSLETSADTQYF; CDR3nt: TGTGCCAGCAGCTTAGAGACTAGCGCAGATACGCAGTATTTT
abundance: .; j_gene: TRBJ2-7; d_gene: TRBD2; v_gene: TRBV5-1; CDR3aa: CASSEGLSYEQYF; CDR3nt: TGCGCCAGCAGCGAGGGACTATCCTACGAGCAGTACTTC
abundance: once; j_gene: TRBJ1-2; d_gene: TRBD1; v_gene: TRBV6-2/TRBV6-3; CDR3aa: CASSYSTRGQGLGDTF; CDR3nt: TGTGCCAGCAGTTACTCCACTCGGGGACAGGGACTGGGGGACACCTTC
abundance: .; j_gene: TRBJ2-5; d_gene: .; v_gene: TRBV25-1; CDR3aa: CASRTLGTTGKETQYF; CDR3nt: TGTGCCAGCAGAACCCTCGGGACAACGGGAAAAGAGACCCAGTACTTC
abundance: .; j_gene: TRBJ2-7; d_gene: TRBD1; v_gene: TRBV7-3; CDR3aa: CASSLGQGPFHEQYF; CDR3nt: TGTGCCAGCAGCCTAGGACAGGGCCCTTTCCACGAGCAGTACTTC
abundance: .; j_gene: TRBJ2-3; d_gene: TRBD2; v_gene: TRBV19; CDR3aa: CASSTAGRRASTDTQYF; CDR3nt: TGTGCCAGTAGTACAGCGGGGAGAAGGGCTAGCACAGATACGCAGTATTTT
abundance: .; j_gene: TRBJ2-5; d_gene: .; v_gene: TRBV18; CDR3aa: CASSPEETQYF; CDR3nt: TGTGCCAGCTCACCAGAGGAGACCCAGTACTTC
abundance: .; j_gene: TRBJ1-5; d_gene: .; v_gene: TRBV7-2; CDR3aa: CASSPSVRDQPQHF; CDR3nt: TGTGCCAGCAGCCCTTCTGTGCGGGATCAGCCCCAGCATTTT
abundance: .; j_gene: TRBJ1-2; d_gene: TRBD1; v_gene: TRBV24-1; CDR3aa: CATSDSTGYYGYTF; CDR3nt: TGTGCCACCAGTGATTCGACAGGGTACTATGGCTACACCTTC
abundance: .; j_gene: TRBJ2-1; d_gene: TRBD2; v_gene: TRBV4-3; CDR3aa: CASSPIRVGAGVNEQFF; CDR3nt: TGCGCCAGCAGCCCGATTCGAGTCGGAGCGGGAGTGAATGAGCAGTTCTTC
abundance: .; j_gene: TRBJ2-1; d_gene: .; v_gene: TRBV7-2; CDR3aa: CASSLSGFRDEQFF; CDR3nt: TGTGCCAGCAGCTTGAGCGGGTTTCGGGATGAGCAGTTCTTC
abundance: .; j_gene: TRBJ1-3; d_gene: .; v_gene: TRBV18; CDR3aa: CASSPVQLLSGNTIYF; CDR3nt: TGTGCCAGCTCACCGGTACAGCTCCTCTCTGGAAACACCATATATTTT
abundance: .; j_gene: TRBJ1-1; d_gene: .; v_gene: TRBV6-2/TRBV6-3; CDR3aa: CASSQTYTEAFF; CDR3nt: TGTGCCAGCAGCCAAACATACACTGAAGCTTTCTTT
abundance: .; j_gene: TRBJ2-1; d_gene: .; v_gene: TRBV28; CDR3aa: CASRPVGGDYNEQFF; CDR3nt: TGTGCCAGCCGACCCGTAGGCGGGGACTACAATGAGCAGTTCTTC
abundance: .; j_gene: TRBJ2-7; d_gene: TRBD2; v_gene: TRBV6-5; CDR3aa: CASSYSGGSYEQYF; CDR3nt: TGTGCCAGCAGTTACTCGGGAGGGAGCTACGAGCAGTACTTC
abundance: .; j_gene: TRBJ1-3; d_gene: TRBD1; v_gene: TRBV6-5; CDR3aa: CASSYGTGGTGNTIYF; CDR3nt: TGTGCCAGCAGTTACGGGACAGGGGGCACTGGAAACACCATATATTTT
abundance: once; j_gene: TRBJ1-1; d_gene: TRBD1; v_gene: TRBV29-1; CDR3aa: CSVAQGGHTEAFF; CDR3nt: TGCAGCGTGGCGCAGGGGGGACACACTGAAGCTTTCTTT
abundance: .; j_gene: TRBJ1-4; d_gene: .; v_gene: TRBV7-2; CDR3aa: CASSPDYATNEKLFF; CDR3nt: TGTGCCAGCAGCCCAGACTATGCAACTAATGAAAAACTGTTTTTT
abundance: once; j_gene: TRBJ2-7; d_gene: .; v_gene: TRBV10-3; CDR3aa: CAISETGEVYEQYF; CDR3nt: TGTGCCATCAGTGAGACAGGCGAGGTCTACGAGCAGTACTTC
abundance: .; j_gene: TRBJ2-5; d_gene: .; v_gene: TRBV5-1; CDR3aa: CASSRGDNQETQYF; CDR3nt: TGCGCCAGCAGCCGGGGGGACAACCAAGAGACCCAGTACTTC
abundance: .; j_gene: TRBJ2-2; d_gene: .; v_gene: TRBV3-1/TRBV3-2; CDR3aa: CASSQGVGHGELFF; CDR3nt: TGTGCCAGCAGCCAAGGAGTTGGTCACGGGGAGCTGTTTTTT
abundance: .; j_gene: TRBJ2-3; d_gene: .; v_gene: TRBV7-2; CDR3aa: CASSLSTYTDTQYF; CDR3nt: TGTGCCAGCAGCTTAAGTACTTACACAGATACGCAGTATTTT
abundance: .; j_gene: TRBJ2-1; d_gene: .; v_gene: TRBV14; CDR3aa: CASSQRAIVHEQFF; CDR3nt: TGTGCCAGCAGCCAGAGGGCAATAGTGCATGAGCAGTTCTTC
abundance: .; j_gene: TRBJ1-1; d_gene: TRBD1; v_gene: TRBV5-4; CDR3aa: CASSPTDRANTEAFF; CDR3nt: TGTGCCAGCAGCCCAACGGACAGGGCGAACACTGAAGCTTTCTTT
abundance: .; j_gene: TRBJ2-3; d_gene: .; v_gene: TRBV18; CDR3aa: CASSPRDKLFEDTQYF; CDR3nt: TGTGCCAGCTCACCGAGGGACAAACTATTCGAAGATACGCAGTATTTT
abundance: .; j_gene: TRBJ1-1; d_gene: .; v_gene: TRBV7-3; CDR3aa: CASSFWECGQGSQLVGTEAFF; CDR3nt: TGTGCCAGCAGCTTCTGGGAGTGTGGGCAGGGGTCCCAACTGGTGGGTACTGAAGCTTTCTTT
abundance: .; j_gene: TRBJ2-7; d_gene: TRBD2; v_gene: TRBV11-2; CDR3aa: CASSPRRLAGYEQYF; CDR3nt: TGTGCCAGCAGCCCACGTAGGCTAGCGGGATACGAGCAGTACTTC
abundance: .; j_gene: TRBJ1-2; d_gene: TRBD1; v_gene: TRBV30; CDR3aa: CAWSRRDRGPGYTF; CDR3nt: TGTGCCTGGAGTCGCCGGGACAGGGGGCCTGGCTACACCTTC
abundance: .; j_gene: TRBJ1-3; d_gene: TRBD1; v_gene: TRBV3-1/TRBV3-2; CDR3aa: CASSLGQAEGNTIYF; CDR3nt: TGTGCCAGCAGCCTCGGACAGGCTGAGGGAAACACCATATATTTT
abundance: .; j_gene: TRBJ2-1; d_gene: .; v_gene: TRBV30; CDR3aa: CAWSASGVEQFF; CDR3nt: TGTGCCTGGAGTGCCTCAGGGGTTGAGCAGTTCTTC
abundance: .; j_gene: TRBJ2-1; d_gene: TRBD1; v_gene: TRBV5-1; CDR3aa: CASSSQGLGVNNEQFF; CDR3nt: TGCGCCAGCAGCTCACAGGGGTTGGGGGTTAACAATGAGCAGTTCTTC
abundance: .; j_gene: TRBJ2-7; d_gene: .; v_gene: TRBV4-1; CDR3aa: CASSQEASRDTQQYF; CDR3nt: TGCGCCAGCAGCCAAGAAGCATCCAGGGATACGCAGCAGTACTTC
abundance: .; j_gene: TRBJ2-3; d_gene: .; v_gene: TRBV29-1; CDR3aa: CSVEGSHRSSTDTQYF; CDR3nt: TGCAGCGTTGAGGGTAGCCATAGGTCTAGCACAGATACGCAGTATTTT
abundance: .; j_gene: TRBJ2-1; d_gene: TRBD2; v_gene: TRBV6-2/TRBV6-3; CDR3aa: CASSYRFVASGINYNEQFF; CDR3nt: TGTGCCAGCAGTTACCGTTTTGTTGCTAGCGGGATTAACTACAATGAGCAGTTCTTC
abundance: few; j_gene: TRBJ1-2; d_gene: TRBD1; v_gene: TRBV28; CDR3aa: CASRPQGALGYTF; CDR3nt: TGTGCCAGCAGGCCACAGGGGGCACTCGGCTACACCTTC